Below are 10 T cell receptor beta chains sequenced from a single sample in a study of T cell responses to AZD1222 COVID-19 vaccine. The repertoire was sequenced with immunoSEQ multiplex PCR; TCRdb's copy has only in-frame clones and lacks some. The sample shows over 110,000 clones, around 90% of them seen only once. Source: peripheral blood, taken on day 0 of AZD1222 vaccination. The receptors stem from an adult in good health.

This chain links TRBV3-1 (or the pseudogene TRBV3-2) with TRBJ2-1; TRBD2 agrees at 11 bases. The CDR3 totals 17 residues. V gave up 3 bases and J gave up 5 bases; unmatched junction bases: 9. CDR1 and CDR2 from the germline V gene are LGHDT and YNNKEL (reference sequence). The chain's CDR3 is CASSHRRGLAENNEQFF. CDR3 in DNA: TGTGCCAGCAGCCACCGAAGGGGACTAGCGGAGAACAATGAGCAGTTCTTC.

The chain couples TRBV24-1 to TRBJ1-5, with a tentative D call TRBD1 (5 bases). The CDR3 has 14 amino acids. Per germline, CDR1 KGHDR and CDR2 SFDVKD. V lost 9 bases and J 5 bases, leaving 16 bases between the germline ends. CDR3 sequence reads: CATGPGLTDQPQHF. As DNA, the CDR3 is TGTGCCACCGGTCCGGGGCTTACCGATCAGCCCCAGCATTTT.

The CDR3 DNA follows: TGTGCCAGCAGAAACGCCGGGACAGACTCCTACGAGCAGTACTTC. Translation: CASRNAGTDSYEQYF. This rearrangement joins TRBV28 to TRBJ2-7; TRBD1 agrees at 7 bases. With 6 bases clipped from V and 0 bases from J, the junction kept 8 bases outside the gene matches. CDR1 and CDR2 from the germline V gene are MDHEN and SYDVKM. The CDR3 totals 15 residues. Based on the CDR3 plus reference TRBV28 and TRBJ2-7, the full variable domain is DVKVTQSSRYLVKRTGEKVFLECVQDMDHENMFWYRQDPGLGLRLIYFSYDVKMKEKGDIPEGYSVSREKKERFSLILESASTNQTSMYLCASRNAGTDSYEQYFGPGTRLTVT.

The chain combines TRBV9 with TRBJ1-1; D perhaps matches TRBD1 (6 bases). Germline V gene lookup returns CDR1 SGDLS and CDR2 YYNGEE. The CDR3 is made up of 14 amino acids. V was pared by 4 bases and J by 1 base, with 11 bases between. This CDR3 reads CASSTRQANTEAFF. CDR3 bases: TGTGCCAGCAGCACAAGACAGGCGAACACTGAAGCTTTCTTT.

The chain has TRBV2 and TRBJ1-5; D may be TRBD1 (6 bases). The CDR3 runs 15 residues. Looked up from germline, CDR1 is SNHLY and CDR2 is FYNNEI. V was shortened by 7 bases and J by 4 bases, with 17 bases between the two germline ends. CDR3 nucleotides: TGTGCCAGCACGCCGGGGGCCCTAGGAAATCAGCCCCAGCATTTT. Translated: CASTPGALGNQPQHF.

J is TRBJ1-3 and V is TRBV14; D gene uncertain. The V end was cut by 4 bases, the J end by 0 bases, with 10 bases between. CDR3 length equals 15 residues. From germline, CDR1 is SGHDN and CDR2 FVKESK. CDR3 bases: TGTGCCAGCAGCCTCGACTTTAGCTCTGGAAACACCATATATTTT. Translating gives CASSLDFSSGNTIYF.

This clone was seen a single time. The chain joins TRBV19 to TRBJ2-5; D not resolved. Germline V gene lookup returns CDR1 LNHDA and CDR2 SQIVND (reference sequence). V shed 5 bases and J shed 1 base, with 11 bases lying between them. The CDR3 totals 14 residues. CDR3 nucleotides: TGTGCCAGTAGTTCGGTGCAGTTCCAAGAGACCCAGTACTTC. As protein: CASSSVQFQETQYF.

This clone was picked up a small number of times. The chain is built from TRBV24-1 and TRBJ2-2; D remains unclear. V lost 6 bases and J 6 bases, leaving 10 bases between the germline ends. Germline CDR1 reads KGHDR; CDR2 reads SFDVKD. CDR3 length: 13 residues. For the CDR3, the DNA is TGTGCCACCAGTCCCCCCGACCCCGGGGAGCTGTTTTTT. Translated, it gives CATSPPDPGELFF.

This clone has only a few counts. V usage is TRBV7-2 and J usage is TRBJ1-6; tentative D call: TRBD1 (5 bases). Trimming removed 5 bases at V and 9 bases at J, with 17 bases between. The CDR3 length is 15 residues. CDR1 is SGHTA, CDR2 FQGNSA, per germline. This CDR3 is CASSPEKAQGSPLHF. The CDR3 DNA follows: TGTGCCAGCAGCCCAGAAAAGGCCCAGGGTTCACCCCTCCACTTT.

This clone was recorded only once. The rearrangement uses TRBV24-1 and TRBJ2-1; D is unresolved. V lost 0 bases to trimming and J lost 8 bases, with 10 bases between them. The CDR3 has 14 residues. Germline loops: CDR1 KGHDR, CDR2 SFDVKD. The CDR3 loop is CATSDLASRDEQFF. CDR3 DNA sequence: TGTGCCACCAGTGATTTGGCCTCAAGGGATGAGCAGTTCTTC.